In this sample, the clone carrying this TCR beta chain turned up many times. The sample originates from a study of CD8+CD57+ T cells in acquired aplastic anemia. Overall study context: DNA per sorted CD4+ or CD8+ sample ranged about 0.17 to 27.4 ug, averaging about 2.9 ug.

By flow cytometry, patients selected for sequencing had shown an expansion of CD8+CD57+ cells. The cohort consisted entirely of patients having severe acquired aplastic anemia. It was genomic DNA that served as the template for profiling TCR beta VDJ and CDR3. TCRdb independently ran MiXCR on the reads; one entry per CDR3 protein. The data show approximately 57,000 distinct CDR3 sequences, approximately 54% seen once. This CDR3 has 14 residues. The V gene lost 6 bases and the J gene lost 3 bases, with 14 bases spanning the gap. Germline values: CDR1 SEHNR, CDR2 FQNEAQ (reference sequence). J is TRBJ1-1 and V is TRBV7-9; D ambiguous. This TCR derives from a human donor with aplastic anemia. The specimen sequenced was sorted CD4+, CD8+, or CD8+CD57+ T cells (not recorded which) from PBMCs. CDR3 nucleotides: TGTGCCAGCAGTTACCCGGGCGGCCACACTGAAGCTTTCTTT. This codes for CASSYPGGHTEAFF.